These 28 T cell receptor beta chains came from one sample sequenced in a study of shared clonotypes between healthy human individuals (dated by TCRdb to about 2020). For the CD8 naive samples, CD45RO-negative cells were positively selected for CCR7, yielding a CD45RA+CCR7+ population from which TemRA cells were excluded. Libraries were built with the immunoSEQ multiplex PCR assay. This immuneACCESS table, as held by TCRdb, lists in-frame sequences with V and J called but not all clones. Of the missing ones, under half trace to an unresolved V gene in checked studies; the others have no known cause. In this sample the table shows hundreds of thousands of clones, roughly 98% of which occur a single time. The biggest ten clones account for 0.3% of the sample. The sequenced sample was naive CD8+ T cells sorted from blood. What this sample's cell subset or site label stands for: CD45RA+CCR7+. All receptors derive from a man aged 25 to 40 in good health.

This chain joins TRBV19 and TRBJ1-5; the match to TRBD1 covers 9 bases. V was clipped by 5 bases and J by 7 bases; unmatched bases: 12. Per the germline V gene, CDR1 is LNHDA and CDR2 is SQIVND (reference sequence). The CDR3 loop spans 16 amino acids. The CDR3 protein is CASSATGTGFEQPQHF. The CDR3 bases are TGTGCCAGTAGTGCAACCGGGACAGGGTTTGAGCAGCCCCAGCATTTT.

This chain connects TRBV27 to TRBJ2-7; a weak D match, TRBD2 (6 bases). Trimming took off 5 bases at V and 3 bases at J, with 20 bases between the two ends. Germline V gene lookup returns CDR1 MNHEY and CDR2 SMNVEV (reference sequence). This CDR3 comprises 16 residues. The DNA for the CDR3 is TGTGCCAGCAGTCCAACACCCGGGACTGCCGACTACGAGCAGTACTTC. The encoded protein is CASSPTPGTADYEQYF.

The rearrangement joins TRBV5-1 to TRBJ2-1; D is undetermined. CDR3 length equals 16 residues. V shed 2 bases and J shed 5 bases, with 17 bases lying between them. The germline gives CDR1 SGHRS, CDR2 YFSETQ. The CDR3, as DNA: TGCGCCAGCAGCTTAACCGGCCCGACGTCCAACAATGAGCAGTTCTTC. This translates into CASSLTGPTSNNEQFF.

V gene TRBV5-6 combines with J gene TRBJ2-1; no clear D gene. V gave up 6 bases and J gave up 1 base, with 14 bases separating them. The CDR3 totals 15 residues. Germline-derived CDR1 and CDR2 are SGHDT and YYEEEE. CDR3 in amino acids: CASTNGRQSYNEQFF. DNA for the CDR3: TGTGCCAGCACCAACGGGCGGCAGTCCTACAATGAGCAGTTCTTC.

J is TRBJ2-7 and V is TRBV6-5; D is ambiguous. Germline V gene lookup returns CDR1 MNHEY and CDR2 SVGAGI. The CDR3 is 13 amino acids. V was pared by 3 bases and J by 4 bases, with 10 bases between. This CDR3 reads CASSYLGGYEQYF. The CDR3 DNA reads as TGTGCCAGCAGTTATCTTGGTGGATACGAGCAGTACTTC.

This sequence joins TRBV7-9 and TRBJ2-7; 8 positions match TRBD1. Germline lookup yields CDR1 SEHNR and CDR2 FQNEAQ (reference sequence). The CDR3 runs 15 residues. Unmatched junction bases numbered 5, after V lost 0 bases and J lost 4 bases. The CDR3 DNA sequence: TGTGCCAGCAGCTTAGCTCAGGGGGCGAAGTACGAGCAGTACTTC. This sequence encodes CASSLAQGAKYEQYF.

This chain joins TRBV7-9 and TRBJ2-5; no clear D gene. Trimming stripped 3 bases from V and 9 bases from J, with 11 bases between. The germline V gene encodes CDR1 SEHNR and CDR2 FQNEAQ (reference sequence). This CDR3 has 12 residues. The CDR3 is CASSFGSVAQYF. The DNA of the CDR3 is TGTGCCAGCAGCTTCGGCAGTGTGGCCCAGTACTTC.

The table lists this clone with a count of one. The CDR3 region has the DNA TGTGCCAGCAGCCTGGGACACTACTCCTACGAGCAGTACTTC. Amino acid sequence: CASSLGHYSYEQYF. The gene calls are TRBV5-5 and TRBJ2-7; possible D gene TRBD1, 6 bases. Per the germline V gene, CDR1 is SGHKS and CDR2 is YYEKEE (reference sequence). The V gene lost 4 bases and the J gene lost 0 bases, with 11 bases spanning the gap. The CDR3 extends over 14 amino acids.

This chain connects TRBV27 to TRBJ2-3, with TRBD2 identical over 8 bases. CDR3 length: 15 residues. Looked up from germline, CDR1 is MNHEY and CDR2 is SMNVEV (reference sequence). Trimming cost V 8 bases and J 3 bases; bases outside gene matches: 10. CDR3 sequence (DNA): TGTGCCAGCGCGGGCTTGGCGGGAGGTACAGATACGCAGTATTTT. This codes for CASAGLAGGTDTQYF.

J is TRBJ2-2 and V is TRBV11-1; no clear D gene. The V and J ends lost 8 bases and 4 bases respectively, with 8 bases between them. CDR1 is SGHAT, CDR2 FQDESV, per germline (reference sequence). The CDR3 totals 12 residues. The CDR3 coding sequence is TGTGCCAGCGAAGCGCCCACCGGGGAGCTGTTTTTT. Its translation is CASEAPTGELFF.

The V gene is TRBV15, the J gene TRBJ1-5, with TRBD1 matching 9 bases. Losses at the gene ends were 5 bases for V and 6 bases for J; bases not matched to a gene: 5. Germline CDR1 LNHNV, CDR2 YYDKDF (reference sequence). There are 14 residues in the CDR3. CDR3 protein: CATSEDRGTQPQHF. DNA for the CDR3: TGTGCCACCAGCGAAGACAGGGGGACTCAGCCCCAGCATTTT.

This chain joins TRBV7-6 and TRBJ2-1; D remains ambiguous. V dropped 4 bases and J dropped 9 bases, with 7 bases sitting between them. The germline V gene encodes CDR1 SGHVS and CDR2 FNYEAQ. The CDR3 contains 11 residues. The CDR3 loop reads CASSSLGEQFF. CDR3 bases: TGTGCCAGCAGCTCCCTCGGTGAGCAGTTCTTC.

This clone has just one count. J is TRBJ2-1 and V is TRBV5-6; D might be TRBD1 or TRBD2, each matching 7 bases. Trimming took 4 bases from V and 6 from J, leaving 20 bases between them. Germline CDR1 reads SGHDT; CDR2 reads YYEEEE. The CDR3 is made up of 16 amino acids. In DNA form, the CDR3 reads TGTGCCAGCAGCGGGGGGGATGGGACAGAGACCAATGAGCAGTTCTTC. Its protein product is CASSGGDGTETNEQFF.

The V call is TRBV28, the J call TRBJ1-5; TRBD1 might be the D (5 bases). V was shortened by 1 base and J by 8 bases, with 15 bases between the two germline ends. CDR1 is MDHEN, CDR2 SYDVKM, per germline. CDR3 length: 15 residues. In DNA form, the CDR3 reads TGTGCCAGCAGTTTATTTTCAGGGAGTTTGAAGCCCCAGCATTTT. The encoded protein is CASSLFSGSLKPQHF.

This sequence joins TRBV2 and TRBJ1-5; TRBD1 agrees at 8 bases. This CDR3 spans 19 amino acids. With V trimmed by 0 bases and J by 8 bases, 18 bases remained unmatched. CDR1 is SNHLY, CDR2 FYNNEI, per germline. CDR3 nucleotides: TGTGCCAGCAGTGAAGCGATTTCGGCAGGTGGGACAGGATTCGAGCCCCAGCATTTT. Translation: CASSEAISAGGTGFEPQHF.

The chain uses TRBV7-9 and TRBJ2-7; 7 bases match TRBD1. V lost 0 bases to trimming and J lost 2 bases; unmatched junction nucleotides: 4. The germline V gene encodes CDR1 SEHNR and CDR2 FQNEAQ (reference sequence). This CDR3 spans 15 amino acids. DNA for the CDR3: TGTGCCAGCAGCTTAGCAAGACAGGGCCCCTACGAGCAGTACTTC. Translating it yields CASSLARQGPYEQYF.

The chain recombines TRBV7-9 with TRBJ2-3, with 10 bases that match TRBD1. The germline gives CDR1 SEHNR, CDR2 FQNEAQ (reference sequence). V lost 3 bases and J lost 3; bases outside the gene matches: 6. CDR3 length equals 16 residues. CDR3: CASSFRQGAHTDTQYF. CDR3 DNA: TGTGCCAGCAGCTTTAGACAGGGGGCGCATACAGATACGCAGTATTTT.

The V and J genes are TRBV27 and TRBJ1-4; perhaps TRBD1 as D (6 bases). Trimming left V 5 bases short and J 8 bases short, with 12 bases between. This CDR3 comprises 13 residues. Germline assignment: CDR1 MNHEY and CDR2 SMNVEV (reference sequence). The CDR3 DNA sequence: TGTGCCAGCAGTGTAGGGGGGGCCGAAAAACTGTTTTTT. Amino acids: CASSVGGAEKLFF.

The chain links TRBV7-6 to TRBJ2-7, with a weak D call TRBD1 (5 bases). The CDR3 runs to 13 residues. V dropped 3 bases and J dropped 2 bases, with 8 bases sitting between them. Germline V CDR1 and CDR2: SGHVS, FNYEAQ. The CDR3 bases are TGTGCCAGCAGCTTGGACATTGCCTACGAGCAGTACTTC. This gives the protein CASSLDIAYEQYF.

The gene calls are TRBV9 and TRBJ2-3; 7 bases align to TRBD2. Germline CDR1 reads SGDLS; CDR2 reads YYNGEE. The CDR3 runs 15 residues. J lost 5 bases, V lost 4 bases, and 10 bases had no gene match. The CDR3 protein is CASSSGLVVRDTQYF. The CDR3 DNA is TGTGCCAGCAGCTCAGGACTAGTCGTCCGAGATACGCAGTATTTT.

V and J are TRBV2 and TRBJ2-7, with 7 positions matching TRBD1. The CDR3 totals 13 residues. CDR1 is SNHLY, CDR2 FYNNEI, per germline. The ends lost 9 bases at V and 2 bases at J; junction bases unmatched: 7. CDR3 residues: CASRDSSPYEQYF. The CDR3 nucleotides are TGTGCCAGTAGGGACAGCTCCCCCTACGAGCAGTACTTC.

The rearrangement joins TRBV7-6 to TRBJ2-1, with 8 bases lining up with TRBD2. CDR1 is SGHVS and CDR2 is FNYEAQ in the germline V gene. The CDR3 contains 18 residues. Germline trimming cut 1 base from V and 4 bases from J; bases unmatched to any gene: 12. The CDR3 protein is CASSLGRGASGRYNEQFF. CDR3 nucleotide sequence: TGTGCCAGCAGCTTAGGTCGGGGGGCTAGCGGGCGTTACAATGAGCAGTTCTTC.

The gene calls are TRBV7-9 and TRBJ1-4; TRBD1 agrees at 10 bases. Germline V gives CDR1 SEHNR, CDR2 FQNEAQ (reference sequence). Trimming took 7 bases from V and 7 from J; bases not matched to a gene: 6. This CDR3 is 14 amino acids long. The CDR3 protein is CASNSGQGSEKLFF. In DNA form, the CDR3 reads TGTGCCAGCAACTCGGGACAGGGGAGTGAAAAACTGTTTTTT.

The genes are TRBV7-3 and TRBJ2-1; 7 bases match TRBD2. From germline, CDR1 is SGHTA and CDR2 FQGTGA. The CDR3 spans 15 residues. The J segment lost 4 bases and the V segment lost 2 bases, leaving 5 bases of the junction unmatched. The CDR3 is CASSLGAGVYNEQFF. CDR3 coding DNA: TGTGCCAGCAGCTTAGGTGCGGGAGTTTACAATGAGCAGTTCTTC.

The J gene is TRBJ2-3, the V gene TRBV5-1, with 12 bases identical to TRBD2. Germline trimming cut 0 bases from V and 2 bases from J; bases unmatched to any gene: 10. Germline V CDR1 and CDR2: SGHRS, YFSETQ. The CDR3 has 19 residues. The DNA for the CDR3 is TGCGCCAGCAGCTTGGAGGCGGTACTAGCGGGAGGTAACACAGATACGCAGTATTTT. As protein: CASSLEAVLAGGNTDTQYF.

V gene TRBV18 combines with J gene TRBJ2-7; 10 bases are a match to TRBD1. J gave up 2 bases and V 4 bases, and 5 bases lay outside the gene matches. The V gene's germline CDR1 is KGHSH and CDR2 LQKENI. This CDR3 is built from 15 residues. The CDR3 loop is CASSLPGQGPYEQYF. For the CDR3, the DNA is TGTGCCAGCTCACTCCCGGGACAGGGGCCCTACGAGCAGTACTTC.

V is TRBV5-1 and J is TRBJ2-3; 8 nucleotides match TRBD1. The CDR3 has 17 residues. V shed 4 bases and J 0 bases; nucleotides not matched to a gene: 10. Germline CDR1 is SGHRS and CDR2 is YFSETQ. The chain's CDR3 is CASSRTGWDSSTDTQYF. The CDR3 DNA reads as TGCGCCAGCAGCCGGACAGGGTGGGACTCTAGCACAGATACGCAGTATTTT.

The chain's CDR3 is CASFGQFTEAFF. The CDR3 DNA reads TGTGCCAGCTTCGGACAGTTCACTGAAGCTTTCTTT. V usage is TRBV28 and J usage is TRBJ1-1, with D possibly matching TRBD1 (6 bases). In germline, CDR1 is MDHEN, CDR2 SYDVKM. V lost 8 bases to trimming and J lost 4 bases, with 11 bases between them. This CDR3 spans 12 amino acids.